The 17 T cell receptor beta chains below all came from one sample that was sequenced in a study of CD8+CD57+ T cells in acquired aplastic anemia (dated by TCRdb to the late 2010s). Patients chosen for sequencing had shown expansion of CD8+CD57+ cells by flow cytometry. TCRdb lists the instrument as Illumina HiSeq 2000. TCR beta VDJ combination and CDR3 sequence profiling used genomic DNA as the template. TCRdb reworked the public reads: Q25 trimming with fastp, MiXCR clone assembly, productive beta chains retained. Every CDR3 protein is listed once, alongside the most common genes and DNA of its rows. For this sample there are 210,000 or so distinct CDR3 sequences; roughly 45% appear just once. The ten most abundant clones make up just under 20% of the sample. Sequencing used sorted CD4+, CD8+, or CD8+CD57+ T cells (not recorded which) from PBMCs. These receptors were taken from a human donor with aplastic anemia.

Turning to this clonotype: This sequence may be a read error, since a much larger clone differs from it by one base. The chain carries TRBV2 and TRBJ2-7; 8 nucleotides line up with TRBD2. Germline CDR1 reads SNHLY; CDR2 reads FYNNEI. With V trimmed by 7 bases and J by 8 bases, 13 bases remained unmatched. The CDR3 covers 14 residues. CDR3: CASKAGGLYFKQYF. The CDR3 DNA reads TGTGCCAGCAAGGCGGGGGGCCTATACTTCAAGCAGTACTTC.

This clonotype was seen a few times. This chain connects TRBV3-1 to TRBJ2-7; D gene uncertain. V was pared by 1 base and J by 6 bases, with 10 bases between. This CDR3 comprises 13 residues. Germline V gene lookup returns CDR1 LGHDT and CDR2 YNNKEL (reference sequence). The CDR3 region has the DNA TGTGCCAGCAGCCAAGGGGCAGCAGGCGAGCAGTACTTC. This codes for CASSQGAAGEQYF.

This clonotype was found many times. The chain employs TRBV27 and TRBJ2-3; D might be TRBD2 (6 bases). Trimming took 0 bases from V and 2 from J, leaving 9 bases between them. The CDR3 consists of 15 residues. Germline V gene sequence: CDR1 MNHEY, CDR2 SMNVEV (reference sequence). CDR3: CASSLSGTDTDTQYF. The CDR3 DNA follows: TGTGCCAGCAGTTTATCGGGGACTGACACAGATACGCAGTATTTT.

The chain uses TRBV9 and TRBJ1-1, with D possibly being TRBD1 (6 bases). The CDR3 covers 17 residues. Trimming took 1 base from V and 4 from J, leaving 20 bases between them. Germline V gene lookup returns CDR1 SGDLS and CDR2 YYNGEE. The CDR3 region is CASSVRPTNREGTEAFF. The CDR3 bases are TGTGCCAGCAGCGTAAGACCTACCAACAGGGAAGGCACTGAAGCTTTCTTT.

This chain links TRBV6-5 with TRBJ1-1; D gene ambiguous. Germline V lookup: CDR1 MNHEY, CDR2 SVGAGI. This CDR3 is 11 amino acids long. Deletions cut 2 bases from V and 11 bases from J, with 9 bases between. CDR3 in DNA: TGTGCCAGCAGTTACCAGAGATCGGCTTTCTTT. Translating gives CASSYQRSAFF.

V and J are TRBV7-9 and TRBJ1-2; 7 nucleotides agree with TRBD1. J was trimmed by 6 bases and V by 4 bases; bases with no gene match: 8. Germline lookup yields CDR1 SEHNR and CDR2 FQNEAQ (reference sequence). This CDR3 region has 14 residues. This CDR3 is CASSSGQGVDGYTF. The CDR3 coding sequence is TGTGCCAGCAGCTCGGGGCAGGGGGTCGATGGCTACACCTTC.

Notes on this clonotype: A much larger clone differs from this one at a single base, so this may be a read error. The chain carries TRBV6-5 and TRBJ1-1, with 7 nucleotides matching TRBD1. CDR3 length equals 13 residues. Trimming took 6 bases from V and 4 from J; bases not matched to a gene: 5. Germline V gene sequence: CDR1 MNHEY, CDR2 SVGAGI. CDR3 residues: CASRGKGATEAFF. The CDR3 nucleotides read TGTGCCAGCAGGGGAAAGGGGGCCACTGAAGCTTTCTTT.

The V gene is TRBV2, the J gene TRBJ2-3, with 8 bases fitting TRBD2. The CDR3 covers 14 residues. Germline-derived CDR1 and CDR2 are SNHLY and FYNNEI. With 5 bases clipped from V and 1 base from J, the junction kept 2 bases outside the gene matches. The CDR3 DNA reads as TGTGCCAGCAGTTTGGGACTAGGCACAGATACGCAGTATTTT. This gives the protein CASSLGLGTDTQYF.

This clonotype appeared many times. The V call is TRBV12-3 or TRBV12-4, the J call TRBJ2-7; 11 bases line up with TRBD1. The CDR3 extends over 14 amino acids. Losses at the gene ends were 7 bases for V and 4 bases for J; bases not matched to a gene: 6. The CDR3 is CASKPGQGGYEQYF. The CDR3 DNA sequence: TGTGCCAGCAAGCCGGGACAGGGGGGGTACGAGCAGTACTTC.

At least ten counts were recorded for this clonotype. The J gene is TRBJ2-7, the V gene TRBV6-9; D not resolved. CDR1 and CDR2 from the germline V gene are MNHGY and SVAAGI. The CDR3 is 13 amino acids. V gave up 4 bases and J gave up 4 bases, with 11 bases separating them. The CDR3 loop reads CASSSHQEYEQYF. For the CDR3, the DNA is TGTGCCAGCAGTTCGCATCAGGAGTACGAGCAGTACTTC.

As concerns this clonotype: One end of the junction varies from germline; a read error may be responsible. The J gene is TRBJ2-1, the V gene TRBV11-2, with 9 positions matching TRBD2. CDR1 and CDR2 from the germline V gene are SGHAT and FQNNGV. The CDR3 loop spans 15 amino acids. In nucleotides, the CDR3 is TGTGCCAGCAGCTTACGCGGGGGGGACTACAATGAGCAATTCTTC. This sequence encodes CASSLRGGDYNEQFF.

V usage is TRBV9 and J usage is TRBJ2-1; 11 nucleotides match TRBD2. Losses at the gene ends were 4 bases for V and 6 bases for J; bases not matched to a gene: 9. CDR1 and CDR2 from the germline V gene are SGDLS and YYNGEE. CDR3 size: 16 residues. The CDR3: CASSQPGLAVSNEQFF. CDR3 coding DNA: TGTGCCAGCAGCCAACCGGGACTAGCGGTATCCAATGAGCAGTTCTTC.

A single count supports this clonotype. V is TRBV7-2 and J is TRBJ2-3, with a possible D match to TRBD1 (7 bases). The CDR3 totals 16 residues. V shed 4 bases and J shed 6 bases, with 20 bases lying between them. The germline V gene has CDR1 SGHTA and CDR2 FQGNSA. CDR3 bases: TGTGCCAGCAGCTATGACAGGGTCGGGGGCGAGGATACGCAGTATTTT. It is translated as CASSYDRVGGEDTQYF.

The J gene is TRBJ2-7, the V gene TRBV12-3 or TRBV12-4; 7 nucleotides agree with TRBD1. After removal of 6 bases from V and 6 bases from J, the junction contained 8 bases not matched to a gene. The CDR3 is made up of 13 amino acids. CDR3 sequence (DNA): TGTGCCAGCAGGCGACAGGGCCTCGGCGAGCAGTACTTC. Protein: CASRRQGLGEQYF.

This clonotype was seen repeatedly, ten times or more. This rearrangement joins TRBV11-2 to TRBJ1-6; D remains ambiguous. The CDR3 runs 16 residues. The germline gives CDR1 SGHAT, CDR2 FQNNGV. Trimming pared 2 bases from V and 6 bases from J, leaving 14 bases between. The CDR3 sequence is CASSLPRPTLNSPLHF. The DNA of the CDR3 is TGTGCCAGCAGCTTACCCCGGCCTACCCTTAATTCACCCCTCCACTTT.

This clonotype has ten or more counts. The chain is built from TRBV29-1 and TRBJ2-5, with TRBD2 matching 9 bases. The CDR3 runs to 15 residues. The junction had 9 bases not matched to a gene; V was cut back by 6 bases and J by 1 base. The V gene's germline CDR1 is SQVTM and CDR2 ANQGSEA. This CDR3 is CSVLKGGGAQETQYF. Written as DNA, the CDR3 is TGCAGCGTCCTGAAGGGCGGGGGGGCCCAAGAGACCCAGTACTTC.

J is TRBJ1-1 and V is TRBV7-9; D is unresolved. The CDR3 runs 11 residues. Germline CDR1 and CDR2: SEHNR and FQNEAQ (reference sequence). Trimming removed 5 bases at V and 8 bases at J, with 9 bases between. In DNA, the CDR3 is TGTGCCAGCAGCACCATCCTAGAAGCTTTCTTT. The encoded protein is CASSTILEAFF.